Below, one T cell receptor (beta chain) is given with its context. Its antigen is unknown. The source of the sample is a study of cytomegalovirus exposure and HLA in healthy donors. Regarding the study as a whole: For most TCR sequences rarity was the rule, although some public TCRs occurred in many donors.

Researchers ran the PCR with 60 Vbeta and 13 Jbeta primers. The table came from immunoSEQ multiplex PCR; TCRdb's copy has only in-frame clones and leaves some out. The data show under 200,000 clones, approximately 70% seen once. This TCR was recovered from a woman aged 25 to 39 in good health and CMV-seronegative. Sequenced sample: PBMCs.

CDR3 DNA sequence: TGTGCCAGCAGCGACGGGGCTCCGGGAGGCTATGGCTACACCTTC. Protein: CASSDGAPGGYGYTF. The rearrangement joins TRBV6-5 to TRBJ1-2; possibly TRBD1 for D (5 bases). The germline V gene has CDR1 MNHEY and CDR2 SVGAGI. This CDR3 is 15 amino acids long. V lost 6 bases and J lost 4, with 18 bases in between.